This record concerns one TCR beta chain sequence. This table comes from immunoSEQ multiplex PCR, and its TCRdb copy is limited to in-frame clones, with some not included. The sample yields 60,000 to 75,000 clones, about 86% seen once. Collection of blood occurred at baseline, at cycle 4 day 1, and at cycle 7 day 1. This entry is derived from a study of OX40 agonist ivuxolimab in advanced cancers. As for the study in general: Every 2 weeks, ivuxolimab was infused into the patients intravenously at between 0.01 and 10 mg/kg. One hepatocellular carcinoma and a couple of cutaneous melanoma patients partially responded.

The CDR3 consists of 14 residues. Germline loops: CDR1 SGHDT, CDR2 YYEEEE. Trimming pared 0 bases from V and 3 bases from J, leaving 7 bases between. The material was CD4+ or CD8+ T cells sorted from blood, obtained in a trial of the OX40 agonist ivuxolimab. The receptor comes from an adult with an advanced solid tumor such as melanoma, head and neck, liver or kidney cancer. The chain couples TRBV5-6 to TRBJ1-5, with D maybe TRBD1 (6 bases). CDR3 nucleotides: TGTGCCAGCAGCTTGGGACAGGACAATCAGCCCCAGCATTTT. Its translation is CASSLGQDNQPQHF.